The present entry profiles one TCR beta chain with its context. Germline CDR1 and CDR2: GTSNPN and SVGIG (reference sequence). The CDR3 length is 13 residues. The data derive from a study of a mutant IDH1 vaccine in newly diagnosed glioma. Study as a whole: The treated population exhibited a male proportion of roughly 60%, a female proportion of roughly 40%, and a mean age of around 40 years.

The time point denotes: baseline, week 1 (first vaccination visit). Treatment defined: pre-vaccination baseline after standard-of-care therapy. The method was immunoSEQ multiplex PCR; TCRdb's version includes in-frame clones alone and lacks a portion of them. The table records 85,000 to 100,000 clones, around four fifths of them present only once. This TCR was recovered from a man aged 35-49 years with glioma. The chain uses TRBV30 and TRBJ2-5; TRBD1 aligns across 7 bases. With the DNA end fitting TRBJ2-7 better, the J assignment may be wrong. This sample comprised PBMCs, obtained from a glioma patient treated with radiotherapy, temozolomide or both. The CDR3: CAWSETGSYEQYF. CDR3 DNA sequence: TGTGCCTGGAGTGAGACAGGGTCCTACGAGCAGTACTTC.